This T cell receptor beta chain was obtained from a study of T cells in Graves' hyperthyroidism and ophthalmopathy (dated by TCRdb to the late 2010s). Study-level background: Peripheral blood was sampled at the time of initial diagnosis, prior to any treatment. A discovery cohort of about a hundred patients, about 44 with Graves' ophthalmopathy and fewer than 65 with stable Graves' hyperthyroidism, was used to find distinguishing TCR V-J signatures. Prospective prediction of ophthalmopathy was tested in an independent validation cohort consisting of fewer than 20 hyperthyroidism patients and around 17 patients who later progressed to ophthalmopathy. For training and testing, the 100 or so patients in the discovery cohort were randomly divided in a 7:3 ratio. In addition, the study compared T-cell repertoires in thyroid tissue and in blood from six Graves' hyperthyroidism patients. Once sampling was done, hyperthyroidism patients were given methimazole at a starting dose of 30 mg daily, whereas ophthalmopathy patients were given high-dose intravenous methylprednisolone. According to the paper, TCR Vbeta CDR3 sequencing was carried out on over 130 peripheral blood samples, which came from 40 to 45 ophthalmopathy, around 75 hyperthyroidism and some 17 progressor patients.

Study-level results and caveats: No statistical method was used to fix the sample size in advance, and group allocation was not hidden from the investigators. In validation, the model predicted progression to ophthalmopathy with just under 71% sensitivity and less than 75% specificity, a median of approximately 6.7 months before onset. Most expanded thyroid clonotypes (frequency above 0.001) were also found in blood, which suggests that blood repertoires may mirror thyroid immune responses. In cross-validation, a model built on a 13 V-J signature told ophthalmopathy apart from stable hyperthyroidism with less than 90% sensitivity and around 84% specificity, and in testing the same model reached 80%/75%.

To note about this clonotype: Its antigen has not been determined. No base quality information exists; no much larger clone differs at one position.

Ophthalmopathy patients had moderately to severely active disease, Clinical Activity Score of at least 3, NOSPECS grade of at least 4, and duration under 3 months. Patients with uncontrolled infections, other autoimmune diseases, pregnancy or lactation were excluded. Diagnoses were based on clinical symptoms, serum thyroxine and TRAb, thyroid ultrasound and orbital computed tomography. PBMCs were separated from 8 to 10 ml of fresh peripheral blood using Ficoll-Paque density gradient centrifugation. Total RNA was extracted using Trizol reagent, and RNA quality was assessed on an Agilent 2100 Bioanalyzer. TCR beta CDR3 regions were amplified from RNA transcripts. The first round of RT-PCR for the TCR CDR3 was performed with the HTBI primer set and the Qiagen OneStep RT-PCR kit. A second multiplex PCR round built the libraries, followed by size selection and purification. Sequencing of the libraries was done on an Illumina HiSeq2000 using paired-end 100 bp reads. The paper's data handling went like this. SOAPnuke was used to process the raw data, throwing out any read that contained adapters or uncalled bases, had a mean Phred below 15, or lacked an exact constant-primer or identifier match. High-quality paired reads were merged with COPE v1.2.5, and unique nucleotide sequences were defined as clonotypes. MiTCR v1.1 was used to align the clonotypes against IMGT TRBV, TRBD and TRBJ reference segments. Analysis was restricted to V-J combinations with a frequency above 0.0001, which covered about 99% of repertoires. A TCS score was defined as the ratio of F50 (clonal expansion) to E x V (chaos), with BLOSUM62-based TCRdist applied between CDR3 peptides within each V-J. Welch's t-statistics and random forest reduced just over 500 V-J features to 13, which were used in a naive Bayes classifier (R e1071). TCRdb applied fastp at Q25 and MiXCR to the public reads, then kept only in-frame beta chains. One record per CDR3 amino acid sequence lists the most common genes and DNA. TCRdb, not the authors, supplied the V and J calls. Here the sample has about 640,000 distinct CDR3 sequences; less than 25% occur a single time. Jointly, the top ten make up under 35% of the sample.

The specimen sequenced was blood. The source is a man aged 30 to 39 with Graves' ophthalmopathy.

The CDR3: CASSQVLAGEGAYEQYF. The DNA sequence follows: TGTGCCAGCAGCCAAGTTCTAGCGGGAGAAGGGGCCTACGAGCAGTACTTC. The rearrangement joined TRBV4-2 to TRBJ2-7; 10 central nucleotides agree with TRBD2. Taken from the germline V gene, the CDR1 and CDR2 loops are LGHNA and YNFKEQ. The V end gives up 1 base and the J end 2 bases, leaving 8 bases in the junction not matched to a gene. The CDR3 contains 17 residues, cysteine and phenylalanine counted. The DNA shown is the 51-base CDR3, in frame from base 1.